Reported below is one TCR beta chain. The antigen is not known. This specimen comes from a study of beta chain features in type 1 diabetes. Study background: There was similarity between patients and healthy donors in age, gender and cell yields. Under 110,000,000 sorted cells were examined across all samples. Study-level results: Naive, central memory and Treg TCRB repertoires seemed to resemble each other more closely in patients than they did in healthy donors. Moderate but significant shortening of TCRB CDR3s was recorded in all four CD4+ subsets from Type 1 diabetes patients.

The CDR3 runs 16 residues. In germline, CDR1 is SGHAT, CDR2 FQNNGV. The V gene end was trimmed by 5 bases and the J gene end by 4 bases; junction bases not matched to a gene: 10. Every isolated RNA sample was fully reverse transcribed, so sequencing captured expressed TCRB transcripts. Data came from immunoSEQ multiplex PCR; TCRdb stores just in-frame clones and leaves some out. This table holds approximately 150,000 clones, approximately 9.1% found once. The chain combines TRBV11-2 with TRBJ2-5; TRBD1 aligns across 10 bases. The sequenced sample consisted of central memory CD4+ T cells from blood. The TCR originated in a woman aged 18-35 years in good health. The CDR3 reads CASSPRQGALGETQYF. The CDR3 nucleotides are TGTGCCAGCAGCCCACGACAGGGGGCCCTGGGAGAGACCCAGTACTTC.